This T cell receptor (beta chain) was recovered during a study of blood T cells in healthy people across ages. The authors drew about 10 milliliters of peripheral blood from each donor. As to this clonotype: Antigen specificity is unknown.

Primers used in a second PCR of roughly 6 to 11 cycles were a sample-barcoded 5' primer and a J-beta primer mix. One entry per CDR3 protein results from TCRdb running MiXCR on the 5' RACE reads. The sample consists of approximately 850,000 distinct CDR3 sequences, under 45% of them appearing once. CDR1 and CDR2 (germline): KGHSH, LQKENI. After removal of 5 bases from V and 2 bases from J, the junction contained 9 bases not matched to a gene. This CDR3 spans 16 amino acids. Study outcomes and limitations: With unsorted PBMCs, a conclusive comparison of naive versus antigen-experienced cells was not possible.

The chain has TRBV18 and TRBJ1-5, with 7 bases lining up with TRBD1. This receptor was taken from a man aged 60 to 69 in good health. The sequencing sample was made of blood. The CDR3 loop reads CASSNTFGQGNQPQHF. In DNA, the CDR3 is TGTGCCAGCTCAAATACCTTCGGACAGGGCAATCAGCCCCAGCATTTT. Looking up the rest from reference TRBV18 and TRBJ1-5 gives the full variable domain: NAGVMQNPRHLVRRRGQEARLRCSPMKGHSHVYWYRQLPEEGLKFMVYLQKENIIDESGMPKERFSAEFPKEGPSILRIQQVVRGDSAAYFCASSNTFGQGNQPQHFGDGTRLSIL.